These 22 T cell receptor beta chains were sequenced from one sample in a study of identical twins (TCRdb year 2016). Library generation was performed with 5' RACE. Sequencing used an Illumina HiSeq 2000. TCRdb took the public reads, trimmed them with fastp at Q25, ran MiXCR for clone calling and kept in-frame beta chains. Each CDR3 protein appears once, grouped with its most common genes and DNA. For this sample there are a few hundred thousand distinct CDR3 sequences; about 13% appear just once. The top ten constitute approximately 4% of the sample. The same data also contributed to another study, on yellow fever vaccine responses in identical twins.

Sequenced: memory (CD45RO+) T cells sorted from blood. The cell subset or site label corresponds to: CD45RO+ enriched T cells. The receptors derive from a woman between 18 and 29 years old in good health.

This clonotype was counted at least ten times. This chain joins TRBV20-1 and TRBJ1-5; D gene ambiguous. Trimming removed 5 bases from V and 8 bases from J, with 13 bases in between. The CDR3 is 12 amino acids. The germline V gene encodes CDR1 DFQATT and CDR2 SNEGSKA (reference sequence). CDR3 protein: CSARPGGEPQHF. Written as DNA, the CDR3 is TGCAGTGCTCGTCCGGGTGGGGAGCCCCAGCATTTT.

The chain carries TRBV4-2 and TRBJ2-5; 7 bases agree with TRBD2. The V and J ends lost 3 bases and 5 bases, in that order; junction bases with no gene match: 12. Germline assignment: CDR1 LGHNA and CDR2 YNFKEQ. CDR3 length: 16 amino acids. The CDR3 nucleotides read TGTGCCAGCAGCCAGGAGAGACTAGCTCGTCCGGAGACCCAGTACTTC. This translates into CASSQERLARPETQYF.

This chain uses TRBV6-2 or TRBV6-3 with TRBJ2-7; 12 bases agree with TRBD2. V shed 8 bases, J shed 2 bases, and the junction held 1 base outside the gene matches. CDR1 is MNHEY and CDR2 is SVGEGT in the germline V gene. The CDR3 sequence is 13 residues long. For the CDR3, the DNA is TGTGCCAGCGGACTAGCGGGAACCTACGAGCAGTACTTC. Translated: CASGLAGTYEQYF.

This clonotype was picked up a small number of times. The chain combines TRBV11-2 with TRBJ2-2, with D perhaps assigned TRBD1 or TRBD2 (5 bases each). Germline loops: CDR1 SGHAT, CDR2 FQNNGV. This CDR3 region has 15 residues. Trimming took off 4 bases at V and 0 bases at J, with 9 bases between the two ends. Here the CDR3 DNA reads TGTGCCAGCAGCTGGGGGAGCACGAACACCGGGGAGCTGTTTTTT. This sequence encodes CASSWGSTNTGELFF.

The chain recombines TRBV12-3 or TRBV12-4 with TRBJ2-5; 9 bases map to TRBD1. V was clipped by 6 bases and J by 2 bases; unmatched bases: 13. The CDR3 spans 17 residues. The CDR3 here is CASSPGQGFNSQETQYF. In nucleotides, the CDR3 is TGTGCCAGCAGCCCGGGACAGGGATTCAATTCTCAAGAGACCCAGTACTTC.

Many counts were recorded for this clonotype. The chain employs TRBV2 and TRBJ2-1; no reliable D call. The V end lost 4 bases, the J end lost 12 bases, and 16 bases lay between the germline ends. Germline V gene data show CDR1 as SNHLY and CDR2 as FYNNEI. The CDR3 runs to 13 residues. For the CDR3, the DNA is TGTGCCAGCAGTGCCCCCCTAAGGAAAGGGCAGTTCTTC. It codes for CASSAPLRKGQFF.

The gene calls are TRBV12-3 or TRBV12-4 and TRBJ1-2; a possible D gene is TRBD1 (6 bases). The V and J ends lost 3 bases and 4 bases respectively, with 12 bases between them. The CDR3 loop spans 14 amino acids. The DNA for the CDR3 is TGTGCCAGCAGTTTGGGCAGGGGTGGCTATGGCTACACCTTC. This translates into CASSLGRGGYGYTF.

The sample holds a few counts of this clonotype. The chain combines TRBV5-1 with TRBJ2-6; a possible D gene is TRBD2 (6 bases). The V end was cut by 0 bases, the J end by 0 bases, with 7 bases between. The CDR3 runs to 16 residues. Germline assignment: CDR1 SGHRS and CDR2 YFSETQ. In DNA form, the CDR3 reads TGCGCCAGCAGCTTGGTGGAGGGCTCTGGGGCCAACGTCCTGACTTTC. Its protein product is CASSLVEGSGANVLTF.

For the CDR3, the DNA is TGTGCCAGCAGCACTAGCGGGAACTCCTACAATGAGCAGTTCTTC. Residues: CASSTSGNSYNEQFF. V usage is TRBV12-3 or TRBV12-4 and J usage is TRBJ2-1, with 10 bases aligning to TRBD2. This CDR3 contains 15 residues. V gave up 6 bases and J gave up 0 bases; unmatched junction bases: 2.

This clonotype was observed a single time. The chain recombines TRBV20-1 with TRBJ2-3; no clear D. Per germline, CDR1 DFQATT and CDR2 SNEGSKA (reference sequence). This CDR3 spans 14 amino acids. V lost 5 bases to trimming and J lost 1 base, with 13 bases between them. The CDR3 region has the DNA TGCAGTGCTCCCCATGGCGGAGGCACAGATACGCAGTATTTT. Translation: CSAPHGGGTDTQYF.

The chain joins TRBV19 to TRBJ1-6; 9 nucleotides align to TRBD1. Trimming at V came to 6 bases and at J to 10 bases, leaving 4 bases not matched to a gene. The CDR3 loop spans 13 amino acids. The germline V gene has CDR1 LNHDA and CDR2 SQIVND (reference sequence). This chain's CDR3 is CASSTGGNSPLHF. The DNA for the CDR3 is TGTGCCAGTAGCACAGGGGGCAACTCACCCCTCCACTTT. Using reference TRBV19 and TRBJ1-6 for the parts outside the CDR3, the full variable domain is DGGITQSPKYLFRKEGQNVTLSCEQNLNHDAMYWYRQDPGQGLRLIYYSQIVNDFQKGDIAEGYSVSREKKESFPLTVTSAQKNPTAFYLCASSTGGNSPLHFGNGTRLTVT.

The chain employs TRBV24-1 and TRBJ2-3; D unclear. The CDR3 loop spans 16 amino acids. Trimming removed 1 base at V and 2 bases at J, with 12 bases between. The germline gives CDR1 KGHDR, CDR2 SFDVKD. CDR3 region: CATSDFSRTNTDTQYF. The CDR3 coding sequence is TGTGCCACCAGTGATTTTTCTAGGACCAACACAGATACGCAGTATTTT.

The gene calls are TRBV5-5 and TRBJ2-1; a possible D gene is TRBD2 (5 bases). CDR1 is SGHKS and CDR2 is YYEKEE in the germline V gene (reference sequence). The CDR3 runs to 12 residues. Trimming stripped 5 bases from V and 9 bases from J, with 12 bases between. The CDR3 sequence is CASSPPGSEQFF. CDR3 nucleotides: TGTGCCAGCAGTCCACCGGGGTCTGAGCAGTTCTTC.

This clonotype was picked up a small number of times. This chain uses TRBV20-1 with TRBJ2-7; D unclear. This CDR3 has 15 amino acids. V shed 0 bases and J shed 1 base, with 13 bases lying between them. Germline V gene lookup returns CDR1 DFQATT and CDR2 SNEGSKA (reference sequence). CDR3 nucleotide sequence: TGCAGTGCTAGAGATAGAACAGCCCCTTCCTACGAGCAGTACTTC. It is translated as CSARDRTAPSYEQYF.

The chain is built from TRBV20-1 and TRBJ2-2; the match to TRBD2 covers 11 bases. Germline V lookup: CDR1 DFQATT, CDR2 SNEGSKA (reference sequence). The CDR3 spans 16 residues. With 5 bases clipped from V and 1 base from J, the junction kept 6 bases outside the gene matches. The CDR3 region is CSAQSTSGGNTGELFF. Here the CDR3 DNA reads TGCAGTGCTCAGTCCACTAGCGGGGGGAACACCGGGGAGCTGTTTTTT.

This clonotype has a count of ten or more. Here the CDR3 DNA reads TGTGCCAGCAGCTTAAGCGGCCTCAACACCGGGGAGCTGTTTTTT. Translation: CASSLSGLNTGELFF. The J gene is TRBJ2-2, the V gene TRBV5-5, with D possibly TRBD2 on 5 matching bases. Germline loops: CDR1 SGHKS, CDR2 YYEKEE (reference sequence). V lost 2 bases, J lost 2 bases, and 10 bases lay in between. The CDR3 consists of 15 residues. Variable domain in full (rest from reference TRBV5-5 and TRBJ2-2): DAGVTQSPTHLIKTRGQQVTLRCSPISGHKSVSWYQQVLGQGPQFIFQYYEKEERGRGNFPDRFSARQFPNYSSELNVNALLLGDSALYLCASSLSGLNTGELFFGEGSRLTVL.

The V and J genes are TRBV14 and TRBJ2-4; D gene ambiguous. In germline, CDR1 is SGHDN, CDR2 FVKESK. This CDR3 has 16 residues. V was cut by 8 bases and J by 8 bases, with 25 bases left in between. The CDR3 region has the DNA TGTGCCAGCGGCACCTGGGCCGCAGCCAACCGCGACATTCAGTACTTC. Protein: CASGTWAAANRDIQYF.

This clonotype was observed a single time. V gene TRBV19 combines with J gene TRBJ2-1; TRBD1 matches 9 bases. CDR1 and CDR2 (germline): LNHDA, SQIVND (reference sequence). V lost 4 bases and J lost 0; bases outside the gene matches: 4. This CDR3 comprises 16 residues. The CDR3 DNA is TGTGCCAGTAGTAGGGACAGGGTCAACTCCTACAATGAGCAGTTCTTC. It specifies CASSRDRVNSYNEQFF.

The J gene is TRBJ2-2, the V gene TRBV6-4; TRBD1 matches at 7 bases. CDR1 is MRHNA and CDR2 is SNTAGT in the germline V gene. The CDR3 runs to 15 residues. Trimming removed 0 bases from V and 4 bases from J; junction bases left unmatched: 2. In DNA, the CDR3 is TGTGCCAGCAGTGACTCGACAGGGTCCACCGGGGAGCTGTTTTTT. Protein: CASSDSTGSTGELFF.

This chain's CDR3 is CASSLLFGTSGRDTQYF. In DNA, the CDR3 is TGCGCCAGCAGCCTCTTATTTGGGACTAGCGGGAGGGATACGCAGTATTTT. The chain recombines TRBV4-1 with TRBJ2-3; the match to TRBD2 covers 15 bases. The V gene's germline CDR1 is MGHRA and CDR2 YSYEKL. V shed 4 bases, J shed 6 bases, and the junction held 8 bases outside the gene matches. CDR3 size: 17 residues.

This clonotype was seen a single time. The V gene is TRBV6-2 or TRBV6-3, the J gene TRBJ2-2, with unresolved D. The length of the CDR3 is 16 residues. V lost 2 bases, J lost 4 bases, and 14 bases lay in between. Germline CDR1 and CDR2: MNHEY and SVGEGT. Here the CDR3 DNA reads TGTGCCAGCAGTTACGACCCTACCGGTCTCACCGGGGAGCTGTTTTTT. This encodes CASSYDPTGLTGELFF.

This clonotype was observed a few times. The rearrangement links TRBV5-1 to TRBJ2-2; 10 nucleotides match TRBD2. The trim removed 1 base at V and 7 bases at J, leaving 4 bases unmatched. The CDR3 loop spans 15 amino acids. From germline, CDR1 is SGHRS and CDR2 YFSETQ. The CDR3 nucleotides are TGCGCCAGCAGCTTGCCTAGCGGGAGTAGCGGGGAGCTGTTTTTT. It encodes CASSLPSGSSGELFF.